This T cell receptor (beta chain) was recorded in a study of blood T cell repertoires in COVID-19. The repertoire was sequenced with immunoSEQ multiplex PCR; TCRdb's copy has only in-frame clones and lacks some. Of about 180,000 clones in the sample, 84% were seen once. CDR3 length: 14 residues. Trimming took off 4 bases at V and 2 bases at J, with 8 bases between the two ends. Germline V CDR1 and CDR2: SGHDN, FVKESK. In this sample, this clone turned up a few times. This clonotype was obtained from a man in his late teens or twenties with active or convalescent COVID-19. The rearrangement links TRBV14 to TRBJ1-4, with D uncertain. Sequencing was carried out using peripheral blood. The chain's CDR3 is CASSPRLTNEKLFF. DNA of the CDR3: TGTGCCAGCAGCCCACGACTGACTAATGAAAAACTGTTTTTT.